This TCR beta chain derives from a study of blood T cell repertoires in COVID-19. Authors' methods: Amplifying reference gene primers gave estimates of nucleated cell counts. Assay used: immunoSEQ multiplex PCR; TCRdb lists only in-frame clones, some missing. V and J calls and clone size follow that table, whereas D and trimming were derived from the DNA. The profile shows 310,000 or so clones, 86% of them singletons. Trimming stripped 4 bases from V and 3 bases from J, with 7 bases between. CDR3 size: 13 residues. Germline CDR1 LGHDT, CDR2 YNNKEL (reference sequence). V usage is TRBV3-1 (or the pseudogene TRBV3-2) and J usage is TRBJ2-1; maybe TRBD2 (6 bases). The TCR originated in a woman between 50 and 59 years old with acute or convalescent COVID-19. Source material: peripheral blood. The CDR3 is CASSLGLYNEQFF. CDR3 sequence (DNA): TGTGCCAGCAGCCTGGGACTCTACAATGAGCAGTTCTTC.